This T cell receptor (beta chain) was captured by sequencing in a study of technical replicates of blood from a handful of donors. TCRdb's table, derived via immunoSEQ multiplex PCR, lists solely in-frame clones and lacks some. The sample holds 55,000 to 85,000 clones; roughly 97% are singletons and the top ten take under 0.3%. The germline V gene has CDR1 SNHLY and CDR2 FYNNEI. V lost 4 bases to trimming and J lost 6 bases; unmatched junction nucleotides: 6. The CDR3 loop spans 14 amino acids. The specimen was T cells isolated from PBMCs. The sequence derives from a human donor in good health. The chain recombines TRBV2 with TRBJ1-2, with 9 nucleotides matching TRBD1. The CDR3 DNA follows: TGTGCCAGCAGTGTAAGGACAGGGGCAAATGGCTACACCTTC. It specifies CASSVRTGANGYTF.